This T cell receptor (beta chain) came from a study of CD8 T cells in ankylosing spondylitis. This CDR3 spans 18 amino acids. Germline V gene lookup returns CDR1 DFQATT and CDR2 SNEGSKA (reference sequence). V was clipped by 0 bases and J by 2 bases, with 22 bases between them. Whole-study results and caveats: A TCR beta motif made of about 8 highly homologous variants seemed typical of ankylosing spondylitis blood. Reports say disease-linked clones showed up significantly more in matched ankylosing spondylitis synovial fluid.

Molecular-barcoded quantitative 5'-RACE produced these TCR beta libraries. TCRdb redid the calling of the 5' RACE reads with MiXCR, one entry per CDR3 protein. This sample has approximately 140,000 distinct CDR3 sequences, with roughly 8% found just once. This clonotype was counted at least ten times. Its antigen is not known. The chain employs TRBV20-1 and TRBJ2-5; the D gene is possibly TRBD2 (6 bases). The sample comprised synovial fluid, either unsorted or a sorted T cell fraction (not recorded which). The source of this sequence is a male donor with ankylosing spondylitis. The CDR3 protein is CSARDWPRISRGQETQYF. The CDR3 coding sequence is TGCAGTGCTAGAGACTGGCCGAGGATCTCGCGGGGTCAAGAGACCCAGTACTTC.